This T cell receptor (beta chain) was recovered during a study of CD8 T cells in Susac syndrome. Random hexamers served to reverse transcribe roughly 0.5 to 1 ug RNA. TCRdb re-called the immunoSEQ multiplex PCR reads with MiXCR, one entry per CDR3 protein. The table has just over 300,000 distinct CDR3 sequences, just over 90% seen once. The CDR3 covers 14 residues. V lost 0 bases and J lost 6, with 9 bases in between. Germline V gives CDR1 SGHVS, CDR2 FQNEAQ. The chain joins TRBV7-8 to TRBJ1-5, with D possibly matching TRBD1 (5 bases). Sequenced material: CD4+ T cells from PBMCs. This TCR was sampled from a human donor with multiple sclerosis. The CDR3: CASSLATGSQPQHF. In nucleotides, the CDR3 is TGTGCCAGCAGCTTAGCCACAGGTTCTCAGCCCCAGCATTTT.